These T cell receptor beta chains were read from a single sample in a study of OX40 agonist ivuxolimab in advanced cancers. Generated by immunoSEQ multiplex PCR, the TCRdb table keeps only in-frame clones and is missing some. The sample lists under 50,000 clones, roughly 80% occurring once. This specimen consisted of CD4+ or CD8+ T cells sorted from blood, obtained in a trial of the OX40 agonist ivuxolimab. Source of these receptors: an adult with an advanced solid tumor such as melanoma, head and neck, liver or kidney cancer. Each CDR3 is given with its conserved first and last residue. D genes are given only for firm matches. Size values are once, few and many counts, or a class for expanded clones, and some rows have none.

>TRBJ1-2|.|TRBV11-2|.|12
CASSPGSYGYTF
TGTGCCAGCAGCCCAGGGTCCTATGGCTACACCTTC
>TRBJ2-1|once|TRBV27|TRBD2|14
CASRGLAGGHEQFF
TGTGCCAGCAGGGGTCTAGCGGGAGGTCATGAGCAGTTCTTC
>TRBJ1-1|.|TRBV19|.|14
CASSIEAGLREAFF
TGTGCCAGTAGTATAGAGGCAGGGCTTCGGGAAGCTTTCTTT
>TRBJ1-3|.|TRBV5-1|TRBD1|15
CASSPGQALGNTIYF
TGCGCCAGCAGCCCGGGACAGGCCCTCGGAAACACCATATATTTT
>TRBJ2-7|.|TRBV27|.|14
CASRHTDPAYEQYF
TGTGCCAGCAGACACACGGACCCAGCCTACGAGCAGTACTTC
>TRBJ2-1|.|TRBV19|.|13
CASSGSSYNEQFF
TGTGCCAGCTCCGGGAGCTCCTACAATGAGCAGTTCTTC
>TRBJ2-5|once|TRBV29-1|TRBD1|13
CSVSPGGRETQYF
TGCAGCGTTTCACCAGGGGGCCGCGAGACCCAGTACTTC
>TRBJ2-1|.|TRBV20-1|.|11
CSAPWGNEQFF
TGCAGTGCCCCGTGGGGGAATGAGCAGTTCTTC
>TRBJ2-3|.|TRBV6-5|.|14
CASSGERGTDTQYF
TGTGCCAGCAGTGGGGAAAGGGGCACAGATACGCAGTATTTT
>TRBJ2-1|.|TRBV7-9|TRBD2|18
CASIGLAGASTSFNEQFF
TGTGCCAGCATTGGACTAGCGGGAGCTAGTACTAGCTTCAATGAGCAGTTCTTC
>TRBJ2-3|.|TRBV19|TRBD1|21
CASSILTDKGLLGQAADTQYF
TGTGCCAGTAGTATCCTGACGGACAAAGGACTTCTGGGACAGGCGGCAGATACGCAGTATTTT
>TRBJ2-2|.|TRBV10-1|.|13
CASNVGTSGELFF
TGCGCCAGCAACGTCGGGACTTCCGGGGAGCTGTTTTTT
>TRBJ1-2|.|TRBV5-4|.|15
CASSFGQTLSYGYTF
TGTGCCAGCAGCTTCGGACAGACCCTAAGCTATGGCTACACCTTC
>TRBJ1-6|.|TRBV5-6|.|14
CASSLGGDYSPLHF
TGTGCCAGCAGCCTGGGGGGAGATTATTCACCCCTCCACTTT
>TRBJ2-1|.|TRBV11-3|TRBD1|15
CASSPRDRSMNEQFF
TGTGCCAGCAGCCCCCGGGACAGGAGTATGAATGAGCAGTTCTTC
>TRBJ2-7|few|TRBV7-8|TRBD2|16
CASSLAAAGVSYEQYF
TGTGCCAGCAGCTTAGCTGCAGCGGGGGTTTCCTACGAGCAGTACTTC
>TRBJ2-5|.|TRBV29-1|TRBD2|15
CSVTQGLAGGMSQYF
TGCAGCGTTACCCAGGGACTAGCGGGAGGAATGAGCCAGTACTTC
>TRBJ2-7|once|TRBV5-4|.|15
CASSLAGESSYEQYF
TGTGCCAGCAGCTTGGCAGGGGAGAGCTCCTACGAGCAGTACTTC
>TRBJ1-6|.|TRBV7-2|.|13
CASSTSTNSPLHF
TGTGCCAGCAGCACCTCGACAAATTCACCCCTCCACTTT
>TRBJ2-5|.|TRBV5-4|TRBD1|17
CASRRPTGQAMRETQYF
TGTGCCAGCAGGCGACCAACGGGACAGGCGATGAGGGAGACCCAGTACTTC
>TRBJ2-5|.|TRBV4-3|.|15
CASSQGGRREETQYF
TGCGCCAGCAGCCAAGGGGGTCGCAGGGAAGAGACCCAGTACTTC
>TRBJ2-5|.|TRBV6-5|.|15
CASSYYGGRGETQYF
TGTGCCAGCAGTTACTACGGGGGGCGTGGGGAGACCCAGTACTTC
>TRBJ2-1|few|TRBV5-4|TRBD2|15
CASSNKAGVGYEQFF
TGTGCCAGCAGCAACAAAGCGGGAGTAGGCTATGAGCAGTTCTTC
>TRBJ1-1|.|TRBV7-9|.|15
CASSGRGRENTEAFF
TGTGCCAGCAGCGGGAGGGGGAGGGAGAACACTGAAGCTTTCTTT
>TRBJ2-7|.|TRBV7-8|.|14
CASQVGRSSYEQYF
TGTGCCAGCCAGGTGGGCAGATCCTCCTACGAGCAGTACTTC
>TRBJ1-1|.|TRBV6-6|TRBD1|14
CASSFGQGATEAFF
TGTGCCAGCAGCTTTGGACAGGGGGCTACTGAAGCTTTCTTT
>TRBJ2-5|.|TRBV2|TRBD2|14
CASHRLALQETQYF
TGTGCCAGCCACCGACTAGCGCTTCAAGAGACCCAGTACTTC
>TRBJ1-4|.|TRBV6-6|.|12
CASSTIQEKLFF
TGTGCCAGCAGCACTATACAGGAAAAACTGTTTTTT
>TRBJ2-7|.|TRBV6-5|TRBD1|13
CATAPGTVYEQYF
TGTGCCACTGCACCGGGGACAGTCTACGAGCAGTACTTC
>TRBJ1-2|.|TRBV6-5|.|12
CASRNPGDGYTF
TGTGCCAGCAGGAATCCGGGAGATGGCTACACCTTC
>TRBJ2-7|once|TRBV6-6|.|14
CASSYKIFDHEQYF
TGTGCCAGCAGTTACAAGATTTTTGACCACGAGCAGTACTTC
>TRBJ1-1|.|TRBV25-1|.|14
CASSGWGANTEAFF
TGTGCCAGCAGTGGGTGGGGGGCCAACACTGAAGCTTTCTTT
>TRBJ2-2|.|TRBV21-1|.|18
CASSKVARDRGRTGELFF
TGTGCCAGCAGCAAAGTGGCCAGGGACAGGGGGCGCACCGGGGAGCTGTTTTTT
>TRBJ2-4|.|TRBV11-2|.|14
CASSLERVSNIQYF
TGTGCCAGCAGCTTAGAAAGGGTCTCGAACATTCAGTACTTC
>TRBJ2-4|.|TRBV7-9|.|14
CASSLASGPAIQYF
TGTGCCAGCAGCTTAGCCTCGGGGCCGGCCATTCAGTACTTC
>TRBJ1-2|.|TRBV10-3|.|16
CAISDIYPGVGYGYTF
TGTGCCATCAGTGATATATACCCAGGGGTCGGCTATGGCTACACCTTC
>TRBJ2-1|few|TRBV30|.|15
CAWSVPENSYNEQFF
TGTGCCTGGAGTGTACCGGAGAACTCCTACAATGAGCAGTTCTTC
>TRBJ2-7|.|TRBV5-6|.|16
CASSFRFSGESSEQYF
TGTGCCAGCAGCTTTAGGTTCTCAGGAGAATCGTCCGAGCAGTACTTC
>TRBJ2-2|.|TRBV6-5|TRBD1|15
CASSYGTDNTGELFF
TGTGCCAGCAGTTACGGGACAGATAACACCGGGGAGCTGTTTTTT
>TRBJ1-1|.|TRBV15|.|15
CATSRTTARGLEAFF
TGTGCCACCAGCAGGACGACAGCGCGCGGACTTGAAGCTTTCTTT
>TRBJ2-1|.|TRBV19|TRBD2|16
CASSIGGGRGYNEQFF
TGTGCCAGTAGTATTGGAGGCGGGAGAGGGTACAATGAGCAGTTCTTC
>TRBJ1-1|.|TRBV2|TRBD1|13
CASGGQGNTEAFF
TGTGCCAGCGGGGGACAGGGTAACACTGAAGCTTTCTTT
>TRBJ2-5|.|TRBV14|.|15
CASSPQEAGLETQYF
TGTGCCAGCAGCCCCCAGGAGGCAGGTTTGGAGACCCAGTACTTC
>TRBJ2-1|.|TRBV2|TRBD2|15
CASSRGTSGYNEQFF
TGTGCCAGCAGCAGAGGGACTAGCGGCTACAATGAGCAGTTCTTC
>TRBJ2-5|.|TRBV19|TRBD2|17
CASSSSRLAVYGETQYF
TGTGCCAGTAGTTCAAGCAGACTAGCAGTGTATGGGGAGACCCAGTACTTC
>TRBJ2-7|.|TRBV7-7|TRBD1|14
CASSLDRDGHEQYF
TGTGCCAGCAGCCTCGACAGGGATGGGCACGAGCAGTACTTC
>TRBJ1-4|few|TRBV7-8|.|16
CASSQSRGRRNEKLFF
TGTGCCAGCAGCCAATCCCGGGGGAGGAGAAATGAAAAACTGTTTTTT
>TRBJ1-2|few|TRBV28|.|15
CASSQPGRSVYGYTF
TGTGCCAGCAGTCAACCGGGACGGAGTGTCTATGGCTACACCTTC
>TRBJ1-4|once|TRBV19|.|15
CASREGESTNEKLFF
TGTGCCAGTAGGGAGGGGGAGTCAACTAATGAAAAACTGTTTTTT
>TRBJ2-7|.|TRBV10-2|TRBD2|12
CASLAEVYGQYF
TGCGCCAGCCTAGCGGAGGTCTACGGGCAGTACTTC
>TRBJ1-2|.|TRBV10-2|.|15
CASSNPGLNNYGYTF
TGCGCCAGCAGTAACCCGGGACTGAACAACTATGGCTACACCTTC
>TRBJ1-5|.|TRBV15|.|13
CATSLGGHQPQHF
TGTGCCACCAGCTTAGGGGGGCATCAGCCCCAGCATTTT
>TRBJ2-5|.|TRBV5-6|TRBD2|14
CASSLPTSGETQYF
TGTGCCAGCAGCTTGCCGACTAGCGGAGAGACCCAGTACTTC
>TRBJ2-7|.|TRBV7-8|TRBD1|14
CASSSVWTGYEQYF
TGTGCCAGCAGCTCCGTATGGACAGGCTACGAGCAGTACTTC